Below, 31 T cell receptor beta chains from the same sample are listed, as sequenced in a study of blood T cell repertoires in COVID-19. Assay: immunoSEQ multiplex PCR; the TCRdb copy retains only in-frame clones and omits some. Among a few hundred thousand clones listed, 75% to 90% were seen once. The sample taken for sequencing was peripheral blood. These receptor sequences come from a woman in her forties or fifties with COVID-19, enrolled during active disease.

This clone was seen a handful of times. This rearrangement joins TRBV5-6 to TRBJ2-6, with a tentative D call TRBD2 (6 bases). The CDR3 loop spans 16 amino acids. Germline V lookup: CDR1 SGHDT, CDR2 YYEEEE. The V end was cut by 4 bases, the J end by 4 bases, with 15 bases between. CDR3 sequence (DNA): TGTGCCAGCAGCACTGGCCGGGGGTCGGGGGCCAACGTCCTGACTTTC. Protein sequence: CASSTGRGSGANVLTF.

J is TRBJ2-3 and V is TRBV7-9; 8 bases match TRBD1. J was trimmed by 3 bases and V by 3 bases; bases with no gene match: 8. Germline CDR1 SEHNR, CDR2 FQNEAQ (reference sequence). The CDR3 is made up of 16 amino acids. The DNA of the CDR3 is TGTGCCAGCAGCTTCCCACAGGGGGGAATTACAGATACGCAGTATTTT. Translation: CASSFPQGGITDTQYF. Combining the CDR3 with reference TRBV7-9 and TRBJ2-3 gives the whole variable domain DTGVSQNPRHKITKRGQNVTFRCDPISEHNRLYWYRQTLGQGPEFLTYFQNEAQLEKSRLLSDRFSAERPKGSFSTLEIQRTEQGDSAMYLCASSFPQGGITDTQYFGPGTRLTVL.

V usage is TRBV2 and J usage is TRBJ1-2, with D possibly being TRBD1 (5 bases). The CDR3 is 11 residues long. V lost 9 bases and J 0 bases, leaving 5 bases between the germline ends. Per the germline V gene, CDR1 is SNHLY and CDR2 is FYNNEI. The CDR3 DNA reads TGTGCCAGGACAGCTAACTATGGCTACACCTTC. It translates to CARTANYGYTF.

This clone came up a few times. The chain combines TRBV5-1 with TRBJ1-6, with TRBD1 matching 7 bases. The germline V gene has CDR1 SGHRS and CDR2 YFSETQ. The CDR3 runs to 17 residues. V lost 0 bases, J lost 7 bases, and 10 bases stayed unmatched. The CDR3 loop is CASSLGPTGTANSPLHF. The CDR3 DNA is TGCGCCAGCAGCTTGGGCCCTACCGGGACAGCCAATTCACCCCTCCACTTT.

Only one count was recorded for this clone. CDR3 sequence: CASGQGSYEQYF. In nucleotides, the CDR3 is TGTGCCAGCGGACAGGGTTCCTACGAGCAGTACTTC. This chain connects TRBV2 to TRBJ2-7; 8 positions agree with TRBD1. The CDR3 consists of 12 residues. V dropped 8 bases and J dropped 1; count of bases not matched to a gene: 1. Germline V gives CDR1 SNHLY, CDR2 FYNNEI.

This CDR3 is CASSPPRAQRGYTF. CDR3 sequence (DNA): TGTGCCAGCAGCCCACCCAGGGCGCAGCGTGGCTACACCTTC. The chain has TRBV5-6 and TRBJ1-2, with D maybe TRBD1 (5 bases). V gave up 4 bases and J gave up 7 bases, with 17 bases separating them. Germline loops: CDR1 SGHDT, CDR2 YYEEEE. The CDR3 length is 14 residues.

The chain is built from TRBV3-1 (or the pseudogene TRBV3-2) and TRBJ2-5; D possibly corresponds to TRBD2 (6 bases). From germline, CDR1 is LGHDT and CDR2 YNNKEL (reference sequence). The CDR3 has 16 residues. The germline V and J ends were trimmed by 2 bases and 4 bases, with 17 bases remaining between them. Written as DNA, the CDR3 is TGTGCCAGCAGCCAATTGCTGCGGGACCGCGTAGAGACCCAGTACTTC. Its translation: CASSQLLRDRVETQYF.

V is TRBV2 and J is TRBJ2-3; TRBD2 matches 7 bases. CDR3 length: 15 amino acids. Germline values: CDR1 SNHLY, CDR2 FYNNEI. The ends lost 8 bases at V and 0 bases at J; junction bases unmatched: 8. CDR3 sequence: CASRGEYSSTDTQYF. The CDR3 region has the DNA TGTGCCAGCCGGGGGGAATATTCTAGCACAGATACGCAGTATTTT.

The CDR3 loop is CASSQPGNAGNTIYF. As DNA, the CDR3 is TGTGCCAGCAGCCAGCCGGGGAACGCTGGAAACACCATATATTTT. The chain couples TRBV9 to TRBJ1-3; D is undetermined. Germline V gene lookup returns CDR1 SGDLS and CDR2 YYNGEE. The CDR3 spans 15 residues. Trimming removed 4 bases from V and 2 bases from J, with 13 bases in between.

V is TRBV4-2 and J is TRBJ1-1, with 8 positions matching TRBD1. This CDR3 is 15 amino acids long. J was trimmed by 4 bases and V by 6 bases; bases with no gene match: 10. Germline CDR1 reads LGHNA; CDR2 reads YNFKEQ. CDR3 sequence: CASSHAGTGLTEAFF. As DNA, the CDR3 is TGTGCCAGCAGTCACGCTGGGACAGGCCTCACTGAAGCTTTCTTT.

The J gene is TRBJ2-5, the V gene TRBV7-2; perhaps TRBD1 as D (6 bases). Per the germline V gene, CDR1 is SGHTA and CDR2 is FQGNSA. CDR3 size: 16 residues. V was shortened by 1 base and J by 3 bases, with 15 bases between the two germline ends. CDR3 protein: CASSLDPGQLEETQYF. In DNA form, the CDR3 reads TGTGCCAGCAGCTTAGACCCCGGACAGCTAGAAGAGACCCAGTACTTC.

This clone was detected only once. The chain carries TRBV18 and TRBJ2-7; TRBD1 matches 7 bases. The CDR3 has 14 amino acids. Germline CDR1 KGHSH, CDR2 LQKENI. V gave up 3 bases and J gave up 4 bases; unmatched junction bases: 6. For the CDR3, the DNA is TGTGCCAGCTCACCTTCCGGGACAGCTTACGAGCAGTACTTC. Its protein product is CASSPSGTAYEQYF.

The V call is TRBV6-2 or TRBV6-3, the J call TRBJ2-7; 7 nucleotides agree with TRBD2. With 0 bases clipped from V and 4 bases from J, the junction kept 6 bases outside the gene matches. Germline V gene lookup returns CDR1 MNHEY and CDR2 SVGEGT. The CDR3 loop spans 15 amino acids. The CDR3 region is CASSYSTSSYYEQYF. The CDR3 region has the DNA TGTGCCAGCAGTTACTCGACTAGCAGCTATTACGAGCAGTACTTC.

The chain carries TRBV5-1 and TRBJ2-3; perhaps TRBD1 as D (5 bases). Looked up from germline, CDR1 is SGHRS and CDR2 is YFSETQ. V was shortened by 0 bases and J by 7 bases, with 18 bases between the two germline ends. This CDR3 is 16 amino acids long. The CDR3 region is CASSLAPGQGGHTQYF. In DNA form, the CDR3 reads TGCGCCAGCAGCTTGGCCCCCGGCCAGGGTGGGCATACGCAGTATTTT.

The DNA of the CDR3 is TGTGCCAGCAGTTACCGCAGGACAGGGTTTCCCGGGGAGCTGTTTTTT. Translating it yields CASSYRRTGFPGELFF. The chain links TRBV6-2 or TRBV6-3 to TRBJ2-2; 8 positions agree with TRBD1. Germline lookup yields CDR1 MNHEY and CDR2 SVGEGT. Trimming at V came to 2 bases and at J to 6 bases, leaving 8 bases not matched to a gene. This CDR3 comprises 16 residues.

The chain carries TRBV4-2 and TRBJ1-5, with TRBD1 as a possible D gene (6 bases). The germline V gene encodes CDR1 LGHNA and CDR2 YNFKEQ. V was clipped by 0 bases and J by 3 bases, with 15 bases between them. The CDR3 is 17 residues long. The CDR3 protein is CASSQEVGDMHNQPQHF. CDR3 DNA sequence: TGTGCCAGCAGCCAAGAGGTGGGGGACATGCACAATCAGCCCCAGCATTTT.

The rearrangement uses TRBV4-1 and TRBJ2-2; possibly TRBD2 for D (5 bases). Germline lookup yields CDR1 MGHRA and CDR2 YSYEKL. V gave up 5 bases and J gave up 4 bases, with 8 bases separating them. This CDR3 spans 13 amino acids. The CDR3 region is CASSSGLTGELFF. The CDR3 region has the DNA TGCGCCAGCAGCAGTGGACTCACCGGGGAGCTGTTTTTT.

The CDR3 here is CATGNRETDTQYF. The CDR3, as DNA: TGTGCCACCGGCAACAGGGAGACAGATACGCAGTATTTT. The J gene is TRBJ2-3, the V gene TRBV24-1; D is possibly TRBD1 (6 bases). Trimming left V 9 bases short and J 3 bases short, with 12 bases between. CDR1 and CDR2 (germline): KGHDR, SFDVKD. CDR3 length: 13 amino acids.

The rearrangement uses TRBV30 and TRBJ2-7, with TRBD1 matching over 12 bases. CDR1 and CDR2 (germline): GTSNPN, SVGIG (reference sequence). This CDR3 has 15 amino acids. The ends lost 2 bases at V and 3 bases at J; junction bases unmatched: 5. CDR3 amino acids: CAWSTGTGGSYEQYF. CDR3 DNA sequence: TGTGCCTGGAGTACCGGGACAGGGGGCAGCTACGAGCAGTACTTC. Drawing the rest from reference TRBV30 and TRBJ2-7, the complete variable domain is SQTIHQWPATLVQPVGSPLSLECTVEGTSNPNLYWYRQAAGRGLQLLFYSVGIGQISSEVPQNLSASRPQDRQFILSSKKLLLSDSGFYLCAWSTGTGGSYEQYFGPGTRLTVT.

The CDR3 DNA reads as TGCGCCAGCAGTCCAGGAAAGGGGACCTACAATGAGCAGTTCTTC. Protein product: CASSPGKGTYNEQFF. The rearrangement uses TRBV10-1 and TRBJ2-1; TRBD1 might be the D (5 bases). Trimming stripped 5 bases from V and 2 bases from J, with 13 bases between. There are 15 residues in the CDR3. Germline V gene lookup returns CDR1 WNHNN and CDR2 SYGVQD (reference sequence).

The chain uses TRBV6-5 and TRBJ2-1, with 11 bases matching TRBD1. Unmatched junction bases numbered 4, after V lost 5 bases and J lost 4 bases. The CDR3 has 15 residues. The germline gives CDR1 MNHEY, CDR2 SVGAGI. The CDR3 bases are TGTGCCAGCAGTAAGGACAGGGGGCCTTACAATGAGCAGTTCTTC. It yields the protein CASSKDRGPYNEQFF.

This rearrangement joins TRBV7-2 to TRBJ1-4; no reliable D call. V lost 6 bases to trimming and J lost 8 bases, with 19 bases between them. The CDR3 covers 15 residues. Germline CDR1 is SGHTA and CDR2 is FQGNSA. DNA of the CDR3: TGTGCCAGCAGACCTCTCCGGGAGGGAGGAGAAAAACTGTTTTTT. It specifies CASRPLREGGEKLFF.

A single count supports this clone. This chain connects TRBV27 to TRBJ2-1; TRBD2 agrees at 12 bases. The CDR3 is 16 residues long. The ends lost 5 bases at V and 4 bases at J; junction bases unmatched: 6. The V gene's germline CDR1 is MNHEY and CDR2 SMNVEV (reference sequence). The CDR3 DNA sequence: TGTGCCAGCAGTCCTGTCCTAGCGGGAGGGTACAATGAGCAGTTCTTC. This encodes CASSPVLAGGYNEQFF.

The genes are TRBV6-5 and TRBJ1-4; D might be TRBD1 (5 bases). Between the trimmed V and J ends, which lost 2 bases and 4 bases, there was a span of 11 bases. This CDR3 has 15 residues. Germline lookup yields CDR1 MNHEY and CDR2 SVGAGI. The chain's CDR3 is CASSYAGGINEKLFF. The CDR3 nucleotides are TGTGCCAGCAGTTACGCTGGGGGGATTAATGAAAAACTGTTTTTT.

This chain connects TRBV6-5 to TRBJ2-5; the D is unclear. The CDR3 contains 12 residues. Trimming left V 7 bases short and J 4 bases short, with 10 bases between. Germline-derived CDR1 and CDR2 are MNHEY and SVGAGI. As DNA, the CDR3 is TGTGCCAGCAAGGCGGCCTCAGAGACCCAGTACTTC. Amino acids: CASKAASETQYF.

The chain recombines TRBV7-9 with TRBJ2-2; no reliable D call. The CDR3 has 14 residues. Germline values: CDR1 SEHNR, CDR2 FQNEAQ (reference sequence). The V end was cut by 2 bases, the J end by 2 bases, with 6 bases between. DNA for the CDR3: TGTGCCAGCAGCTTACATGGCAACACCGGGGAGCTGTTTTTT. Residues: CASSLHGNTGELFF.

Worth noting for this clone: Germline is not matched at one junction end, which may reflect a read error. The chain employs TRBV9 and TRBJ1-6; D is undetermined. CDR1 and CDR2 (germline): SGDLS, YYNGEE. The CDR3 has 12 amino acids. CDR3 protein: CASSGRDSTLHF. The DNA for the CDR3 is TGTGCCAGCAGCGGCCGGGATTCAACCCTCCACTTT.

The chain has TRBV6-4 and TRBJ2-1, with TRBD2 matching 8 bases. This CDR3 is 15 amino acids long. Germline loops: CDR1 MRHNA, CDR2 SNTAGT. The V and J ends lost 4 bases and 3 bases, in that order; junction bases with no gene match: 5. The CDR3 is CASSGGSGDYNEQFF. DNA for the CDR3: TGTGCCAGCAGTGGAGGTAGCGGGGACTACAATGAGCAGTTCTTC.

V is TRBV9 and J is TRBJ2-1, with TRBD2 identical over 11 bases. CDR3 length: 18 amino acids. The germline gives CDR1 SGDLS, CDR2 YYNGEE. The V gene end was trimmed by 2 bases and the J gene end by 7 bases; junction bases not matched to a gene: 14. DNA for the CDR3: TGTGCCAGCAGCGTGAGCCTCCGACTAGCGGGGATTAATAATGAGCAGTTCTTC. Amino acids: CASSVSLRLAGINNEQFF.

The chain couples TRBV4-2 to TRBJ1-2; D is perhaps TRBD1 (5 bases). The CDR3 covers 13 residues. Germline V lookup: CDR1 LGHNA, CDR2 YNFKEQ. The ends were cut back, 4 bases at V and 3 bases at J, with 9 bases in the middle. CDR3 loop: CASSRGDDYGYTF. Here the CDR3 DNA reads TGTGCCAGCAGCCGGGGGGATGACTATGGCTACACCTTC.

The rearrangement links TRBV30 to TRBJ1-2, with a possible D match to TRBD1 (5 bases). The CDR3 is 15 amino acids. The V gene's germline CDR1 is GTSNPN and CDR2 SVGIG (reference sequence). Trimming cost V 3 bases and J 2 bases, with 16 bases left between them. DNA of the CDR3: TGTGCCTGGAGCGCAGATTATACAGGAAACTATGGCTACACCTTC. Its translation: CAWSADYTGNYGYTF.